This T cell receptor beta chain was captured in a study of blood T cell repertoires in COVID-19 (dated by TCRdb to between 2020 and 2021). Some background on the complete study: ImmuneRACE Cohort 3 recovered participants were defined by two consecutive negative NP/OP PCR tests, healthcare professional clearance, or symptom resolution. The collaborator samples originated in the United States, Italy and Spain and spanned the acute and convalescent phases of COVID-19. The material from the prospective study consisted of cDNA or gDNA derived from T cells, B-cell-depleted T cells, or PBMCs. The dataset comprised deeply sampled blood TCRbeta repertoires from subjects exposed to, actively infected with, or recovered from COVID-19. The repertoires were released in a freely available public database intended as a resource for research on the immune response to SARS-CoV-2. The samples were drawn from two sources: the first 160 participants of the ongoing ImmuneRACE study, and about 1,300 subjects contributed by 6 global collaborators. A de-identified subject ID, COVID-19 status, age in years and sex were almost always included in the sample metadata. Where available, HLA class I and class II types were obtained from metadata supplied by the sample provider rather than from assay-based typing. Broad study findings and their caveats: Clinical and demographic metadata were provided uncurated, with the amount varying by source and participant.

The CDR3 numbers 14 residues from cysteine through phenylalanine. This entry keeps only the CDR3 DNA: 42 bases, framed from base 1. V and J are truncated by 7 bases and 4 bases respectively, leaving an intervening sequence of 16 bases. The germline V gene encodes CDR1 MGHRA and CDR2 YSYEKL. In the prospective study, participants were about 18 to 95 years old, resided in about two dozen geographic areas of the United States, and were enrolled through a virtual design. In the prospective study, cohorts were assigned on the basis of participant-reported clinical history obtained from a screening survey and a study questionnaire. In the prospective study, whole blood, serum and a nasopharyngeal or oropharyngeal swab were collected from each participant by mobile phlebotomists. Over an approximately 2-month period, participants in the prospective study had the option of providing additional blood draws and questionnaires. Blood samples from the prospective study were shipped frozen or at room temperature prior to DNA extraction.

TCRbeta CDR3 regions were amplified from genomic DNA by means of the immunoSEQ Assay, a bias-controlled multiplex PCR. As for the original processing: The number of nucleated cells in each sample was estimated from the amplification of reference gene primers within the assay. Sequence reads were collapsed and filtered to measure the absolute abundance of every unique TCRbeta CDR3 rearrangement. For each sample, productive Simpson clonality was calculated as the square root of Simpson's diversity index over productive rearrangements. The source is immuneACCESS, and TCRdb retained only in-frame sequences with V and J called. Part of the clones is not carried over; for the studies checked, unresolved V genes explain less than half of this, and the remainder is unexplained. The DNA was the basis for D and trimming; V, J and clone size are from that table. This sample gives some 300,000 clones in total; 70% to 90% of them show up just once. The top ten hold around 2% of the sample.

As for this clone: The antigen it recognizes is unknown. Qualities for individual bases were not recorded, and no much larger clone is one base off.

Rearrangement joined TRBV4-1 to TRBJ1-1, with no confident D gene call. This clonotype originated in a woman aged 55-70 years in a cohort exposed to, infected with or recovered from COVID-19 (not recorded which). The specimen sequenced was PBMCs or T cells enriched from blood (not recorded which). This receptor carries the CDR3 CASNSPGGGTEAFF. The base sequence is TGCGCCAGCAACTCCCCCGGTGGAGGCACTGAAGCTTTCTTT.